These 2 T cell receptor beta chains came from one sample sequenced in a study of blood T cells in healthy people across ages (dated by TCRdb to between 2014 and 2017). The library was generated by 5' RACE. The data were produced on an Illumina HiSeq 2500. The second PCR ran for roughly 6 to 11 cycles and used a J-beta primer mix along with a sample-barcoded 5' primer. In-frame beta chains were kept once TCRdb had trimmed the public reads at Q25 with fastp and called clones with MiXCR. Duplicate CDR3 protein sequences are folded into a single record with the most common DNA and genes. Within this sample are approximately 820,000 distinct CDR3 sequences, with around 42% of them counted one time only. The ten biggest clones cover around 21% of the sample. The material sequenced was blood. Receptors originate from a man aged 60-69 years in good health.

The chain has TRBV10-3 and TRBJ2-7; no clear D. CDR1 is ENHRY, CDR2 SYGVKD, per germline. The CDR3 runs 16 residues. V was pared by 2 bases and J by 2 bases, with 16 bases between. The CDR3 loop reads CAISEGMAGNTYEQYF. The CDR3 DNA is TGTGCCATCAGTGAGGGTATGGCAGGTAATACCTACGAGCAGTACTTC.

This clonotype occurred a few times. The V gene is TRBV20-1, the J gene TRBJ1-5; TRBD1 matches at 11 bases. The V segment lost 5 bases and the J segment 7 bases; nucleotides outside the gene matches: 10. This CDR3 has 15 amino acids. The germline V gene has CDR1 DFQATT and CDR2 SNEGSKA (reference sequence). CDR3 region: CSARPRTGGGQPQHF. As DNA, the CDR3 is TGCAGTGCTCGACCGCGGACAGGGGGCGGACAGCCCCAGCATTTT.